This T cell receptor (beta chain) was found in a study of STAT3 mutations in large granular lymphocyte leukemia. Study in general: Canonical activating STAT3 mutations were detected in roughly half of the longitudinally sequenced T-LGLL patients.

TCRbeta libraries averaged about 44,000 productive templates per sample. TCRdb's table, derived via immunoSEQ multiplex PCR, lists solely in-frame clones and lacks some. In the table there are about 19,000 clones, roughly 90% of which are singletons. The germline gives CDR1 SGHNT, CDR2 YYREEE (reference sequence). The CDR3 totals 14 residues. Trimming took 3 bases from V and 7 from J; bases not matched to a gene: 6. Notes on this clone: Its antigen is still unknown.

Broader study findings: Clonal expansion was inferred from other time points because no sample existed at each clone's first appearance. Every T-LGLL patient had at least one immunodominant TCRbeta clonotype.

The chain is built from TRBV5-4 and TRBJ2-1, with 8 positions matching TRBD1. This clonotype was sampled from a man in his fifties or sixties with T-cell large granular lymphocyte leukemia. Some clones in this sample may be carry-over from other donors' samples. Sequenced sample: peripheral blood mononuclear cells. CDR3 coding DNA: TGTGCCAGCAGCTGGACAGGGTTCGAGAATGAGCAGTTCTTC. This translates into CASSWTGFENEQFF. Full variable domain (rest looked up from reference TRBV5-4 and TRBJ2-1): ETGVTQSPTHLIKTRGQQVTLRCSSQSGHNTVSWYQQALGQGPQFIFQYYREEENGRGNFPPRFSGLQFPNYSSELNVNALELDDSALYLCASSWTGFENEQFFGPGTRLTVL.